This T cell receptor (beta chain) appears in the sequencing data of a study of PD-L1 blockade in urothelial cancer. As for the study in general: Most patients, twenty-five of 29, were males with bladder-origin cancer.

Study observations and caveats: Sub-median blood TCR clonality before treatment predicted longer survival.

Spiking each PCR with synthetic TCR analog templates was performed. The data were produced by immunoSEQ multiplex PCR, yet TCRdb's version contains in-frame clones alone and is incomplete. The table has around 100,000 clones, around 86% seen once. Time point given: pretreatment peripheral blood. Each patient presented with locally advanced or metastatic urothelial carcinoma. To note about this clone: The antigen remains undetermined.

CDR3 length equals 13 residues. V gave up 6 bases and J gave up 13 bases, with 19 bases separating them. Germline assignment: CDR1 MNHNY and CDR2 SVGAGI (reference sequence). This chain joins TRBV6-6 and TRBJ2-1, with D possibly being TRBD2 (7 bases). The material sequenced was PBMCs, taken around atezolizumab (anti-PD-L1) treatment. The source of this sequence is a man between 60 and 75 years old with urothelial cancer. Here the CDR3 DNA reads TGTGCCAGCAGGATATCCGCGGGGGCGTCACAGTTCTTC. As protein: CASRISAGASQFF.